This record covers a single T cell receptor beta chain. The sample is drawn from a study of blood T cell repertoires in COVID-19. Clones were read by immunoSEQ multiplex PCR, and TCRdb kept only the in-frame ones, dropping some. The data show roughly 230,000 clones, 65% to 85% seen once. The CDR3 is made up of 16 amino acids. V was pared by 6 bases and J by 0 bases, with 6 bases of the junction left unmatched. Germline-derived CDR1 and CDR2 are SEHNR and FQNEAQ (reference sequence). The sample taken for sequencing was peripheral blood. The chain has TRBV7-9 and TRBJ1-4, with TRBD1 matching over 8 bases. This TCR was sampled from a man aged 45-65 years with active or convalescent COVID-19. CDR3 sequence: CASSLTGGTTNEKLFF. Written as DNA, the CDR3 is TGTGCCAGCAGTCTTACAGGGGGGACAACTAATGAAAAACTGTTTTTT.